A selection of T cell receptor beta chains follows, all from one sample in a study of T-cell memory formation after mild COVID-19. TCRdb re-analysed the 5' RACE reads in MiXCR, keeping a single row per CDR3 protein. The sample has 68,000 or so distinct CDR3 sequences; over 15% are singletons. The specimen was PBMCs or a T cell subset sorted from them (not recorded which). The receptor source for this set is an adult woman who had mild COVID-19 (a few samples of this study predate the infection). Cell type and time point are not known. The CDR3 runs from the conserved cysteine through the conserved F or W. Fields, in order: V gene, J gene, D gene, clone size, CDR3 DNA, CDR3 protein. D genes are given only for firm matches. Not all rows give a size; the values are once, few, many and, for expanded clones, a class.

>TRBV29-1|TRBJ2-2|NA|many
TGCAGCGTTACAGTGGGGGCCGGGGAGCTGTTTTTT
CSVTVGAGELFF
>TRBV7-9|TRBJ1-2|NA|few
TGTGCCAGCAGCCTCGGGCAGTCCTATGGCTACACCTTC
CASSLGQSYGYTF
>TRBV20-1|TRBJ2-2|TRBD2|few
TGCAGTGCTACTACTAGCGGGAGGGCCCCCGGGGAGCTGTTTTTT
CSATTSGRAPGELFF
>TRBV4-2|TRBJ2-6|NA|NA
TGTGCCAGCAGCCAAGAGGGTTACACCCCTGGGGCCAACGTCCTGACTTTC
CASSQEGYTPGANVLTF
>TRBV7-9|TRBJ1-1|TRBD1|NA
TGTGCCAGCAGCCCTCGGACAGGGACGTATATGAACACTGAAGCTTTCTTT
CASSPRTGTYMNTEAFF
>TRBV24-1|TRBJ2-2|TRBD1|NA
TGTGCCACCAGCCAGTCGGGACAGATGAACACCGGGGAGCTGTTTTTT
CATSQSGQMNTGELFF
>TRBV12-3/TRBV12-4|TRBJ2-2|TRBD2|few
TGTGCCAGCAGATCTAGCGGGAGAGGGGGCTGGCGGGAGCTGTTTTTT
CASRSSGRGGWRELFF
>TRBV15|TRBJ1-4|NA|NA
TGTGCCACCACCCGTGTGTTGAGGGACAATGAAAAACTGTTTTTT
CATTRVLRDNEKLFF
>TRBV5-6|TRBJ2-1|TRBD2|few
TGTGCCAGCAGCTTTATCCATACGGGAGGCGGTGAGCAGTTCTTC
CASSFIHTGGGEQFF
>TRBV5-5|TRBJ1-2|TRBD1|NA
TGTGCCAGCAGCCCCTGGGACAGCTATGGCTACACCTTC
CASSPWDSYGYTF
>TRBV20-1|TRBJ2-7|TRBD2|NA
TGCAGTGCTAGTTCTTATGGCGGGAGTGGGTACGAGCAGTACTTC
CSASSYGGSGYEQYF
>TRBV10-3|TRBJ1-5|NA|many
TGTGCCATCAGTGGACCAGGGGATAGCAATCAGCCCCAGCATTTT
CAISGPGDSNQPQHF
>TRBV29-1|TRBJ2-1|NA|few
TGCAGCGTTGGGGGCTTGGCGGCATCCTACAATGAGCAGTTCTTC
CSVGGLAASYNEQFF
>TRBV7-6|TRBJ2-3|NA|few
TGTGCCAGCAGCTTAGGGGGGAGAGATACGCAGTATTTT
CASSLGGRDTQYF
>TRBV6-2/TRBV6-3|TRBJ2-1|NA|NA
TGTGCCTCTGGGGCCTACAATGAGCAGTTCTTC
CASGAYNEQFF
>TRBV14|TRBJ2-7|NA|NA
TGTGCCAGCAGCCAAGAAGAAAGGGGTTTCGAGCAGTACTTC
CASSQEERGFEQYF
>TRBV11-3|TRBJ2-1|TRBD1|NA
TGTGCCAGCAGCATCCCCGGACAGGGGGTCTACAATGAGCAGTTCTTC
CASSIPGQGVYNEQFF
>TRBV6-5|TRBJ1-2|NA|NA
TGTGCCAGCAGACTTGGACAGAAATATGGCTACACCTTC
CASRLGQKYGYTF
>TRBV7-3|TRBJ2-3|NA|few
TGTGCCAGCAGCTTAAGGGGGATTCGCACAGATACGCAGTATTTT
CASSLRGIRTDTQYF
>TRBV7-9|TRBJ2-7|NA|NA
TGTGCCAGCAGCCCGAGAAAGGGGTCCTACGAGCAGTACTTC
CASSPRKGSYEQYF